This T cell receptor beta chain was retrieved from a study of T cells in Graves' hyperthyroidism and ophthalmopathy. Study results and limitations: Blood held most thyroid clonotypes expanded above 0.001 frequency.

TCR beta CDR3 sequences were amplified from RNA transcripts. Researchers ran a first-round RT-PCR on the TCR CDR3 using the HTBI primer set. One entry per CDR3 protein, called by TCRdb with MiXCR from the multiplex PCR reads. The table includes approximately 870,000 distinct CDR3 sequences, around 38% detected once. For the diagnoses, clinical symptoms, serum thyroxine and TRAb, thyroid ultrasound and orbital computed tomography were used. A word on this clonotype: Its antigen is currently unknown.

The CDR3 has 10 residues. V was cut by 5 bases and J by 5 bases, with 3 bases left in between. Germline V CDR1 and CDR2: DFQATT, SNEGSKA (reference sequence). The chain carries TRBV20-1 and TRBJ1-4; D remains unclear. Sequencing was carried out using blood. This receptor was identified in a man in his late teens or twenties with Graves' hyperthyroidism. The CDR3 DNA reads as TGCAGTGCTTGGAATGAAAAACTGTTTTTT. This translates into CSAWNEKLFF.